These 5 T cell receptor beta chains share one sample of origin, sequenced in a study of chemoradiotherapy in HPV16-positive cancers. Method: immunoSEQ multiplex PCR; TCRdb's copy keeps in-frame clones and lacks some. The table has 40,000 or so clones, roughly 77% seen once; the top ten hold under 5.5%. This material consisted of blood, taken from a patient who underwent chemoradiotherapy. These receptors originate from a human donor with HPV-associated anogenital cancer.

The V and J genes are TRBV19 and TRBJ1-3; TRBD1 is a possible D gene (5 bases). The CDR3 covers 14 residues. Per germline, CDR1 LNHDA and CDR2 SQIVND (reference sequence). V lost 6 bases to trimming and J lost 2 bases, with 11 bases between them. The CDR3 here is CASRAGGTGNTIYF. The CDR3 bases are TGTGCCAGTAGGGCCGGGGGTACTGGAAACACCATATATTTT.

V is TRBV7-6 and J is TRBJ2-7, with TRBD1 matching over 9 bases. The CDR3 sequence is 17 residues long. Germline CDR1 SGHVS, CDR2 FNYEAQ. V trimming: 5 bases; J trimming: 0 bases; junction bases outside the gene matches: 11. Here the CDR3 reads CASSPIGTGSTSYEQYF. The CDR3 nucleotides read TGTGCCAGCAGCCCAATCGGGACAGGGAGTACCTCCTACGAGCAGTACTTC. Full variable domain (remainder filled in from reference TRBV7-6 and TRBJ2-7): GAGVSQSPRYKVTKRGQDVALRCDPISGHVSLYWYRQALGQGPEFLTYFNYEAQQDKSGLPNDRFSAERPEGSISTLTIQRTEQRDSAMYRCASSPIGTGSTSYEQYFGPGTRLTVT.

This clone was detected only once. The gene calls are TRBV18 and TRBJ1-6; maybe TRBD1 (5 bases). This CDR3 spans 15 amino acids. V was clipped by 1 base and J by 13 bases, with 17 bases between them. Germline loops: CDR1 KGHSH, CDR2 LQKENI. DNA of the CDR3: TGTGCCAGCTCACCACATGTTCTACAGGACGATCCCCTCCACTTT. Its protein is CASSPHVLQDDPLHF.

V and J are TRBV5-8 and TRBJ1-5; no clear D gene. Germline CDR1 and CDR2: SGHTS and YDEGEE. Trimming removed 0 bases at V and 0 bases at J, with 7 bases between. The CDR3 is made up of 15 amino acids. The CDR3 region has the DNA TGTGCCAGCAGCTTGGGTCGGACTAGCAATCAGCCCCAGCATTTT. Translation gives CASSLGRTSNQPQHF.

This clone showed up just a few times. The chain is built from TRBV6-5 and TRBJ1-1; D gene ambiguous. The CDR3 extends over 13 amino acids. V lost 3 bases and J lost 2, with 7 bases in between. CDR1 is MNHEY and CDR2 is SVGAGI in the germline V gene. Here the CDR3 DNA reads TGTGCCAGCAGTTATGGTCCAAACACTGAAGCTTTCTTT. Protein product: CASSYGPNTEAFF.